The sequence of this T cell receptor (beta chain) was determined in a study of T cell changes during pregnancy in multiple sclerosis. Measured with immunoSEQ multiplex PCR; TCRdb has only the in-frame clones, and not every one. The table lists about 58,000 clones, about 89% of them singletons. CDR1 is SSHAT and CDR2 is FNYEAQ in the germline V gene (reference sequence). The CDR3 covers 15 residues. Only one count was recorded for this clone. Compared with germline, one end of the junction differs, possibly owing to a read error. This TCR came from a female donor in good health, enrolled as a control in a pregnancy study. J is TRBJ2-1 and V is TRBV7-7, with D maybe TRBD2 (7 bases). This sample comprised CD4+ T cells from peripheral blood mononuclear cells, obtained after pregnancy. The CDR3 here is CASSLIGGPDDEQFF. CDR3 bases: TGTGCTAGCAGCTTAATCGGGGGGCCCGACGATGAGCAGTTCTTC.